This TCR beta chain appears in the sequencing data of a study of graft-versus-host responses after intestinal transplantation. This table comes from immunoSEQ multiplex PCR, and its TCRdb copy is limited to in-frame clones, with some not included. The sample yields 77,000 or so clones, roughly 90% seen once. This specimen was PBMCs, taken 98 days after intestinal transplantation. The TCR sequence derives from a human patient who received an intestinal transplant, so some T cells may come from the graft donor.

The CDR3 DNA is TGTGCCAGCAGCTGGGTCGGTGGTGGGCAACGGGGCTACACCTTC. This sequence encodes CASSWVGGGQRGYTF. V is TRBV5-6 and J is TRBJ1-2; D ambiguous. V was clipped by 3 bases and J by 8 bases, with 20 bases between them. This CDR3 is 15 amino acids long. CDR1 is SGHDT, CDR2 YYEEEE, per germline.